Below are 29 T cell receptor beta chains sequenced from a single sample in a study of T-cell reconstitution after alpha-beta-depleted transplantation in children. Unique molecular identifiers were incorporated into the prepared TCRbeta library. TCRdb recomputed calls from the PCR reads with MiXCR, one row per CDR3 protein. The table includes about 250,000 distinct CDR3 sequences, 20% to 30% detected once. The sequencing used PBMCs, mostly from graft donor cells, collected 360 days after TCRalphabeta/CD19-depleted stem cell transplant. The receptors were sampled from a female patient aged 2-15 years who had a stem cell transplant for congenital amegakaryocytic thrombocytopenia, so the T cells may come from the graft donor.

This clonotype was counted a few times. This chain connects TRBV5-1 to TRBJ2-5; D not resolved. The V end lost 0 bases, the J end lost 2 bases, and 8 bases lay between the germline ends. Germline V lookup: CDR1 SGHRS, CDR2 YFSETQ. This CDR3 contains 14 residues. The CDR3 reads CASSLGQFQETQYF. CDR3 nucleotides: TGCGCCAGCAGCTTGGGACAATTTCAAGAGACCCAGTACTTC. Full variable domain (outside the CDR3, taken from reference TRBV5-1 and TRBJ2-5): KAGVTQTPRYLIKTRGQQVTLSCSPISGHRSVSWYQQTPGQGLQFLFEYFSETQRNKGNFPGRFSGRQFSNSRSEMNVSTLELGDSALYLCASSLGQFQETQYFGPGTRLLVL.

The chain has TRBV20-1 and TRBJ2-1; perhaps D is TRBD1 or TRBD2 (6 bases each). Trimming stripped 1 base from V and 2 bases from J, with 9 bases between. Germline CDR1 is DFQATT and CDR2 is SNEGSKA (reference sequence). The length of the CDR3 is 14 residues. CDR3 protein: CSARVRGPYNEQFF. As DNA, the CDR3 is TGCAGTGCTAGAGTCCGGGGGCCCTACAATGAGCAGTTCTTC.

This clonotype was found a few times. DNA of the CDR3: TGTGCCAGCAGCCTACGCTCCTTGGCGGTAGAGACCCAGTACTTC. It encodes CASSLRSLAVETQYF. The V call is TRBV13, the J call TRBJ2-5, with unresolved D. This CDR3 comprises 15 residues. Germline CDR1 is PRHDT and CDR2 is FYEKMQ (reference sequence). V was clipped by 5 bases and J by 4 bases, with 17 bases between them. The whole variable domain, remainder taken from reference TRBV13 and TRBJ2-5, is AAGVIQSPRHLIKEKRETATLKCYPIPRHDTVYWYQQGPGQDPQFLISFYEKMQSDKGSIPDRFSAQQFSDYHSELNMSSLELGDSALYFCASSLRSLAVETQYFGPGTRLLVL.

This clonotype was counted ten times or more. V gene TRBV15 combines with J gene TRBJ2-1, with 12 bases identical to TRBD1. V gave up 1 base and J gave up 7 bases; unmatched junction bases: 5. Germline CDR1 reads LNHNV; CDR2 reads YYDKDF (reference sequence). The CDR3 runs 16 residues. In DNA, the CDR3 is TGTGCCACCAGCAGAGGGGACAGGGGGCGCCCAAATGAGCAGTTCTTC. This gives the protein CATSRGDRGRPNEQFF.

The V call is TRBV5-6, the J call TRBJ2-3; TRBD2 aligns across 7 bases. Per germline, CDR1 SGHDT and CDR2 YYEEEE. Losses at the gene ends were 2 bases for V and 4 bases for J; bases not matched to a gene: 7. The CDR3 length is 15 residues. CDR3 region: CASSFVAGAADTQYF. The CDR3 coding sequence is TGTGCCAGCAGCTTCGTTGCGGGAGCGGCAGATACGCAGTATTTT.

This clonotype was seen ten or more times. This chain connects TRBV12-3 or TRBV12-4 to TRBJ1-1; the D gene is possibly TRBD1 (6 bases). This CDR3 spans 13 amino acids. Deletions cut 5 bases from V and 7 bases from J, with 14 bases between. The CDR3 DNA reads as TGTGCCAGCAGTACCACAGGGACCCGTGAAGCTTTCTTT. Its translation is CASSTTGTREAFF.

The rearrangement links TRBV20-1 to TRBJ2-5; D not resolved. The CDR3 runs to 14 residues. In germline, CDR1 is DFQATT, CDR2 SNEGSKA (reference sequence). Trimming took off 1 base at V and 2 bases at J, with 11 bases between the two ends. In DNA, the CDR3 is TGCAGTGCTAGAGCGCCGGGCCTTCAAGAGACCCAGTACTTC. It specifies CSARAPGLQETQYF.

CDR3 sequence reads: CASSPGWGDAGELFF. CDR3 nucleotides: TGTGCCAGCAGCCCGGGGTGGGGGGACGCCGGGGAGCTGTTTTTT. The rearrangement links TRBV28 to TRBJ2-2; D may be TRBD2 (6 bases). This CDR3 is built from 15 residues. The V end was cut by 6 bases, the J end by 6 bases, with 17 bases between. Germline V CDR1 and CDR2: MDHEN, SYDVKM.

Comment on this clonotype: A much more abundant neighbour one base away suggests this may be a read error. The CDR3 DNA is TGTGCCATCACCTCGAAAGGGGGAGACTACTACGAGCAGTACTTC. Translating gives CAITSKGGDYYEQYF. The chain couples TRBV10-3 to TRBJ2-7; D is perhaps TRBD1 (6 bases). Germline assignment: CDR1 ENHRY and CDR2 SYGVKD. V dropped 7 bases and J dropped 3 bases, with 19 bases sitting between them. The CDR3 has 15 residues.

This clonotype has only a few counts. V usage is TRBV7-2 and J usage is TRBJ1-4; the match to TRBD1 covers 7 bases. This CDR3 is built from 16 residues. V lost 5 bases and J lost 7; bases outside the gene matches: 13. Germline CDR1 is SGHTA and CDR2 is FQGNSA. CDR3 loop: CASSEKTGIRGEKLFF. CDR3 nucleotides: TGTGCCAGCAGCGAAAAGACAGGGATCAGGGGTGAAAAACTGTTTTTT.

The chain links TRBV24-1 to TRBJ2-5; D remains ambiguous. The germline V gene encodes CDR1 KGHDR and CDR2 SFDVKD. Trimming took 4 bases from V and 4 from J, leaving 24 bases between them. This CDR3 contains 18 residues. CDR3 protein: CATSDTTPAYMGLETQYF. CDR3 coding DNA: TGTGCCACCAGTGACACAACCCCGGCCTACATGGGGTTAGAGACCCAGTACTTC.

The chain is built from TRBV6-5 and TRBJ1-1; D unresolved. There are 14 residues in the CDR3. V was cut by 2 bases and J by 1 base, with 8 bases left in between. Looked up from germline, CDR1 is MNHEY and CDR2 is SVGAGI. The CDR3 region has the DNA TGTGCCAGCAGTTACAGGGAAACGAACACTGAAGCTTTCTTT. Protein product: CASSYRETNTEAFF.

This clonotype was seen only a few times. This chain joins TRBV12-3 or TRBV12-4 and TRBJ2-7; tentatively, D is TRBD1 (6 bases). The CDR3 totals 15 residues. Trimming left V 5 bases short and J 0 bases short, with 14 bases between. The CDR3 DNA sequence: TGTGCCAGCAGTCGCTCCGGGACAAGCTCCTACGAGCAGTACTTC. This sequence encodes CASSRSGTSSYEQYF.

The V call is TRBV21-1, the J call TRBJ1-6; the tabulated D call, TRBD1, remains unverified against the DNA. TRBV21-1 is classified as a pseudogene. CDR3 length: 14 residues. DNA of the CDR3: TGTGCCCCATCTCCGGGACAGTATAATTCACCCCTCCACTTT. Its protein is CAPSPGQYNSPLHF.

Here the CDR3 DNA reads TGCAGTGCTAGAGAAACAGCTGGGGCCAACGTCCTGACTTTC. This translates into CSARETAGANVLTF. The V gene is TRBV20-1, the J gene TRBJ2-6; D not certain. Germline assignment: CDR1 DFQATT and CDR2 SNEGSKA (reference sequence). The CDR3 is 14 amino acids. V was cut by 0 bases and J by 2 bases, with 5 bases left in between.

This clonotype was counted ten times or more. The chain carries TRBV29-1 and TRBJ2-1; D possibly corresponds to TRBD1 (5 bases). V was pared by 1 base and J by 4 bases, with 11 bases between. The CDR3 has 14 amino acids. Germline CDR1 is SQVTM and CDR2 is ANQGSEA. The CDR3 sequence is CSVEGSTEYNEQFF. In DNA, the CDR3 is TGCAGCGTTGAAGGCTCGACAGAATACAATGAGCAGTTCTTC.

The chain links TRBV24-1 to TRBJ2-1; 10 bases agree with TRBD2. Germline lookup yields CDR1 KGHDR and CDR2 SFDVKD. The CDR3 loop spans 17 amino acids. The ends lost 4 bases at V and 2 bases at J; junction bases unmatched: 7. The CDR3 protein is CATSDPQREGAYNEQFF. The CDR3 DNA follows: TGTGCCACCAGTGACCCTCAGCGGGAGGGAGCCTACAATGAGCAGTTCTTC.

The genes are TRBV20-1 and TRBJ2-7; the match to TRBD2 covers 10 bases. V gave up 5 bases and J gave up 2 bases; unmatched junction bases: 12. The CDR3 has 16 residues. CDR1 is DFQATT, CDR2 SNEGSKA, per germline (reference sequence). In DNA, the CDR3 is TGCAGTGCTGAGAATATCGCTAGCGGGAGTCCCTACGAGCAGTACTTC. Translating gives CSAENIASGSPYEQYF.

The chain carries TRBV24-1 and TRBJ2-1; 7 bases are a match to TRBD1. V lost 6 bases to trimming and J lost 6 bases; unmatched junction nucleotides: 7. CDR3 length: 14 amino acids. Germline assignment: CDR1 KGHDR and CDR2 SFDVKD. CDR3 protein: CATSPQGVFNEQFF. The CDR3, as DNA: TGTGCCACCAGTCCCCAGGGGGTGTTCAATGAGCAGTTCTTC.

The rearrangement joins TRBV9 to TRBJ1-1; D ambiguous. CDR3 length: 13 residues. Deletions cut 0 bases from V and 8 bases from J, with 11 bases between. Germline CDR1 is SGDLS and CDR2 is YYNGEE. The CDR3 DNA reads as TGTGCCAGCAGCGTAGCCCCCCGGGAGGAAGCTTTCTTT. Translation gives CASSVAPREEAFF.

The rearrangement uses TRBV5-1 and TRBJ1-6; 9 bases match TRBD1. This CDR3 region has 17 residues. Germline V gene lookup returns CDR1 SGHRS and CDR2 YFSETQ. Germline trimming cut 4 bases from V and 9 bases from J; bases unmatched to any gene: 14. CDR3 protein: CASSPIDPGQGFSPLHF. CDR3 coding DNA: TGCGCCAGCAGCCCAATTGATCCGGGACAGGGATTTTCACCCCTCCACTTT.

The CDR3 DNA sequence: TGCGCCAGCACAATCACGACGGGATTCCAAGAGACCCAGTACTTC. Amino acid sequence: CASTITTGFQETQYF. The chain has TRBV4-1 and TRBJ2-5, with a possible D match to TRBD2 (5 bases). CDR1 is MGHRA and CDR2 is YSYEKL in the germline V gene. Between the trimmed V and J ends, which lost 7 bases and 1 base, there was a span of 16 bases. This CDR3 spans 15 amino acids.

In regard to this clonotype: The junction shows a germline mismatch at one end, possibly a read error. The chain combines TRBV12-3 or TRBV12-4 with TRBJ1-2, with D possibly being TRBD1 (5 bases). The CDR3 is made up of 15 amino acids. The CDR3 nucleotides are TGTGCCAGCAGTACCCGGGCAGGGATCAACTATTGCTACACCTTC. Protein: CASSTRAGINYCYTF.

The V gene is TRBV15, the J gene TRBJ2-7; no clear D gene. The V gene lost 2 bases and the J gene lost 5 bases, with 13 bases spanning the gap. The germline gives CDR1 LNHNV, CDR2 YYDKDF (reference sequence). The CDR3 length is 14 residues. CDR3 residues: CATSRSIGLDEQYF. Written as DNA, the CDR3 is TGTGCCACCAGCAGATCGATCGGGCTCGACGAGCAGTACTTC.

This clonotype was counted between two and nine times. CDR3 sequence reads: CASRDVGTYEQYF. DNA of the CDR3: TGTGCCAGCAGGGACGTAGGGACCTACGAGCAGTACTTC. This rearrangement joins TRBV2 to TRBJ2-7, with D uncertain. The CDR3 consists of 13 residues. Germline CDR1 reads SNHLY; CDR2 reads FYNNEI. V dropped 6 bases and J dropped 2 bases, with 11 bases sitting between them. Full variable domain (outside the CDR3, taken from reference TRBV2 and TRBJ2-7): EPEVTQTPSHQVTQMGQEVILRCVPISNHLYFYWYRQILGQKVEFLVSFYNNEISEKSEIFDDQFSVERPDGSNFTLKIRSTKLEDSAMYFCASRDVGTYEQYFGPGTRLTVT.

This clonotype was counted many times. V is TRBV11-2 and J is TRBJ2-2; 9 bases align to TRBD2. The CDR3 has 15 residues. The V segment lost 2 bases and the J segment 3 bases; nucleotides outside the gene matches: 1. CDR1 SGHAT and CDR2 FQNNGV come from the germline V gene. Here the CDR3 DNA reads TGTGCCAGCAGCTTACAGCGGGGGGACACCGGGGAGCTGTTTTTT. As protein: CASSLQRGDTGELFF.

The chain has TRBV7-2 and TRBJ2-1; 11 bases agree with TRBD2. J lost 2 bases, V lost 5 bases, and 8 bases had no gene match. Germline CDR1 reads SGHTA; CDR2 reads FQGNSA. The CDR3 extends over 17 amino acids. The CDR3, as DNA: TGTGCCAGCAGCCCTTCTCTAGCGGGGGGCCCCTACAATGAGCAGTTCTTC. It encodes CASSPSLAGGPYNEQFF.

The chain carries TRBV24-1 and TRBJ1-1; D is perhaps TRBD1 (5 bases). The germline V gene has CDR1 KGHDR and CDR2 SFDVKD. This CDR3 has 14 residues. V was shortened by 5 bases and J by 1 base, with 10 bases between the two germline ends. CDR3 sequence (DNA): TGTGCCACCAGTGCGGCAGGGCGGAACACTGAAGCTTTCTTT. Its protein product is CATSAAGRNTEAFF.

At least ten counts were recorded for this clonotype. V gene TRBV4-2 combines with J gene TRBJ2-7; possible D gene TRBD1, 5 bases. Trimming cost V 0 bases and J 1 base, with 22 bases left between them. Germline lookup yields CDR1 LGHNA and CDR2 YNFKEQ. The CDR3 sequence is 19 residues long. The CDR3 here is CASSQEGEVGLTTSYEQYF. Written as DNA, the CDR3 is TGTGCCAGCAGCCAAGAGGGTGAGGTGGGGCTGACGACATCCTACGAGCAGTACTTC.